Below, 27 T cell receptor beta chains from the same sample are listed, as sequenced in a study of blood T cell repertoires in COVID-19. The method was immunoSEQ multiplex PCR; TCRdb's version includes in-frame clones alone and lacks a portion of them. This table has roughly 100,000 clones, about nine tenths appearing once. The source material was peripheral blood. The receptors stem from a man aged 45-65 years with acute or convalescent COVID-19.

The CDR3 reads CASSRGDSPLHF. The CDR3 DNA follows: TGTGCCAGCAGTCGCGGGGACTCACCCCTCCACTTT. The J gene is TRBJ1-6, the V gene TRBV6-5, with a tentative D call TRBD1 (5 bases). CDR3 length: 12 amino acids. CDR1 and CDR2 from the germline V gene are MNHEY and SVGAGI. The V end was cut by 5 bases, the J end by 10 bases, with 9 bases between.

The chain is built from TRBV19 and TRBJ1-5; 7 bases align to TRBD1. With V trimmed by 7 bases and J by 6 bases, 6 bases remained unmatched. From germline, CDR1 is LNHDA and CDR2 SQIVND (reference sequence). This CDR3 comprises 13 residues. The CDR3 nucleotides are TGTGCCAGTATTGACAGGGCAGGTCAGCCCCAGCATTTT. This translates into CASIDRAGQPQHF.

This clone was counted only a few times. The CDR3 DNA reads as TGCGCCAGCAGCTTGAGATTTCGCGGGCGGGAGGGCGGAGAGCAGTTCTTC. The encoded protein is CASSLRFRGREGGEQFF. This sequence joins TRBV5-1 and TRBJ2-1; 9 nucleotides line up with TRBD2. Trimming removed 1 base from V and 10 bases from J; junction bases left unmatched: 15. Germline assignment: CDR1 SGHRS and CDR2 YFSETQ. CDR3 length equals 17 residues.

This chain joins TRBV6-5 and TRBJ1-1, with TRBD1 identical over 8 bases. V was pared by 6 bases and J by 4 bases, with 4 bases of the junction left unmatched. Looked up from germline, CDR1 is MNHEY and CDR2 is SVGAGI. This CDR3 spans 13 amino acids. CDR3 in DNA: TGTGCCAGCAGGGACAGGGTGGGCACTGAAGCTTTCTTT. This codes for CASRDRVGTEAFF.

The chain uses TRBV11-3 and TRBJ2-1; 11 bases are a match to TRBD1. The V gene's germline CDR1 is SGHNT and CDR2 YENEEA. The CDR3 loop spans 14 amino acids. Trimming removed 6 bases from V and 6 bases from J; junction bases left unmatched: 4. Here the CDR3 DNA reads TGTGCCAGCAGAGCCGGGACAGGGGGCAATGAGCAGTTCTTC. Translating it yields CASRAGTGGNEQFF.

The chain couples TRBV6-6 to TRBJ2-7; a weak D match, TRBD2 (5 bases). Trimming stripped 6 bases from V and 0 bases from J, with 15 bases between. Germline V gene sequence: CDR1 MNHNY, CDR2 SVGAGI (reference sequence). The CDR3 runs to 15 residues. This CDR3 reads CASSSTLGSSYEQYF. The CDR3 DNA sequence: TGTGCCAGCAGCTCGACCCTGGGGAGCTCCTACGAGCAGTACTTC.

CDR3 bases: TGTGCCACCAGCAGAGGGCGGGATGGGACAGCAGAAAAACTGTTTTTT. Encoded protein: CATSRGRDGTAEKLFF. V usage is TRBV15 and J usage is TRBJ1-4; 7 bases align to TRBD1. The J segment lost 8 bases and the V segment lost 1 base, leaving 10 bases of the junction unmatched. This CDR3 comprises 16 residues. Germline loops: CDR1 LNHNV, CDR2 YYDKDF (reference sequence).

This chain links TRBV5-1 with TRBJ1-2; TRBD1 matches 7 bases. This CDR3 spans 13 amino acids. Trimming cost V 0 bases and J 6 bases; bases outside gene matches: 2. Germline V gene lookup returns CDR1 SGHRS and CDR2 YFSETQ. CDR3 amino acids: CASSLETGHGYTF. The CDR3 DNA sequence: TGCGCCAGCAGCTTGGAGACAGGGCATGGCTACACCTTC.

V is TRBV2 and J is TRBJ1-1, with D tentatively TRBD1 (6 bases). Per germline, CDR1 SNHLY and CDR2 FYNNEI. The germline V and J ends were trimmed by 6 bases and 0 bases, with 8 bases remaining between them. The CDR3 contains 13 residues. This chain's CDR3 is CASRNRVNTEAFF. CDR3 sequence (DNA): TGTGCCAGCAGGAACAGGGTGAACACTGAAGCTTTCTTT.

The chain joins TRBV24-1 to TRBJ2-3; 14 bases are shared with TRBD2. In germline, CDR1 is KGHDR, CDR2 SFDVKD. The CDR3 loop spans 18 amino acids. Trimming at V came to 3 bases and at J to 0 bases, leaving 4 bases not matched to a gene. The CDR3 DNA is TGTGCCACCAGTGATGGGACTAGCGGGAGACTTAGCACAGATACGCAGTATTTT. This translates into CATSDGTSGRLSTDTQYF.

This clone was seen more than once but under ten times. The rearrangement joins TRBV7-8 to TRBJ1-2; TRBD1 is a possible D gene (5 bases). Germline V CDR1 and CDR2: SGHVS, FQNEAQ. The CDR3 length is 16 residues. Between the trimmed V and J ends, which lost 1 base and 0 bases, there was a span of 12 bases. This chain's CDR3 is CASSLVAGPTNYGYTF. The CDR3 region has the DNA TGTGCCAGCAGCTTAGTGGCAGGGCCCACTAACTATGGCTACACCTTC.

This sequence joins TRBV27 and TRBJ1-5; D may be TRBD1 (6 bases). The V gene's germline CDR1 is MNHEY and CDR2 SMNVEV (reference sequence). CDR3 size: 15 residues. V lost 6 bases to trimming and J lost 7 bases, with 19 bases between them. For the CDR3, the DNA is TGTGCCAGCAGCCCTGCCTCAGGGGTTGGGCAGCCCCAGCATTTT. This gives the protein CASSPASGVGQPQHF.

This clone was observed once. This sequence joins TRBV7-2 and TRBJ2-1, with 12 bases identical to TRBD2. The CDR3 contains 16 residues. Trimming at V came to 4 bases and at J to 9 bases, leaving 10 bases not matched to a gene. Per germline, CDR1 SGHTA and CDR2 FQGNSA. This CDR3 reads CASSSRLAGVSGEQFF. The CDR3 region has the DNA TGTGCCAGCAGCTCCCGACTAGCGGGAGTTTCAGGTGAGCAGTTCTTC.

This chain links TRBV2 with TRBJ2-2; D may be TRBD1 (5 bases). Germline values: CDR1 SNHLY, CDR2 FYNNEI. The CDR3 contains 14 residues. V lost 1 base and J 7 bases, leaving 10 bases between the germline ends. The CDR3 DNA follows: TGTGCCAGCAGTGAAGAGGGGAAGATCGGGGAGCTGTTTTTT. This translates into CASSEEGKIGELFF. The full variable domain, with the rest looked up from reference TRBV2 and TRBJ2-2, is EPEVTQTPSHQVTQMGQEVILRCVPISNHLYFYWYRQILGQKVEFLVSFYNNEISEKSEIFDDQFSVERPDGSNFTLKIRSTKLEDSAMYFCASSEEGKIGELFFGEGSRLTVL.

As DNA, the CDR3 is TGTGCCAGCACCGGACAGGGGCTCGCCGTCACTGAAGCTTTCTTT. Protein: CASTGQGLAVTEAFF. The rearrangement links TRBV11-3 to TRBJ1-1; TRBD1 aligns across 9 bases. Trimming removed 7 bases from V and 4 bases from J; junction bases left unmatched: 10. The CDR3 totals 15 residues. Germline V gene data show CDR1 as SGHNT and CDR2 as YENEEA.

CDR3 sequence reads: CASGLVPVTDGSYGYTF. The CDR3 bases are TGTGCTAGTGGTTTGGTACCTGTGACAGACGGGTCCTATGGCTACACCTTC. The genes are TRBV12-5 and TRBJ1-2, with TRBD1 as a possible D gene (5 bases). Germline-derived CDR1 and CDR2 are LGHNT and FRNRAP. The CDR3 covers 17 residues. V dropped 0 bases and J dropped 4 bases, with 18 bases sitting between them.

This chain connects TRBV10-3 to TRBJ2-3, with 9 bases fitting TRBD1. CDR1 is ENHRY and CDR2 is SYGVKD in the germline V gene. J lost 4 bases, V lost 0 bases, and 14 bases had no gene match. The CDR3 contains 19 residues. The CDR3 DNA reads TGTGCCATCAGTGAGTCCATTAAGGGATGGGACAGGGACGCAGATACGCAGTATTTT. This encodes CAISESIKGWDRDADTQYF.

The chain uses TRBV18 and TRBJ2-5; TRBD2 might be the D (5 bases). Trimming pared 5 bases from V and 2 bases from J, leaving 21 bases between. CDR1 and CDR2 from the germline V gene are KGHSH and LQKENI. The length of the CDR3 is 17 residues. CDR3 amino acids: CASSSYRLAIAQETQYF. CDR3 DNA sequence: TGTGCCAGCTCATCATATCGTCTAGCCATAGCTCAAGAGACCCAGTACTTC.

The genes are TRBV4-3 and TRBJ2-7; TRBD1 might be the D (6 bases). There are 17 residues in the CDR3. V lost 0 bases, J lost 3 bases, and 18 bases lay in between. Germline V CDR1 and CDR2: LGHNA, YSLEER. CDR3 residues: CASSQDLPRDTHYEQYF. In DNA form, the CDR3 reads TGCGCCAGCAGCCAAGACCTTCCCCGGGACACACACTACGAGCAGTACTTC.

The chain recombines TRBV24-1 with TRBJ2-2; 13 nucleotides line up with TRBD2. Germline-derived CDR1 and CDR2 are KGHDR and SFDVKD. This CDR3 is built from 17 residues. The J segment lost 4 bases and the V segment lost 6 bases, leaving 7 bases of the junction unmatched. CDR3 in amino acids: CATSTSGRAEGTGELFF. In DNA form, the CDR3 reads TGTGCCACCAGTACTAGCGGGAGGGCCGAGGGCACCGGGGAGCTGTTTTTT.

The V gene is TRBV7-2, the J gene TRBJ2-3; 9 bases match TRBD2. After removal of 6 bases from V and 5 bases from J, the junction contained 9 bases not matched to a gene. CDR1 is SGHTA, CDR2 FQGNSA, per germline. CDR3 length: 15 amino acids. For the CDR3, the DNA is TGTGCCAGCAGTTTGTTGGCGGGAGGGATAGATACGCAGTATTTT. Translated, it gives CASSLLAGGIDTQYF.

The gene calls are TRBV7-6 and TRBJ2-6; 9 positions match TRBD1. This CDR3 has 18 residues. J lost 0 bases, V lost 5 bases, and 8 bases had no gene match. The germline V gene encodes CDR1 SGHVS and CDR2 FNYEAQ. The CDR3: CASSGPGQGSSGANVLTF. The CDR3 coding sequence is TGTGCCAGCAGCGGACCGGGACAGGGTTCCTCTGGGGCCAACGTCCTGACTTTC. Full variable domain (outside the CDR3, taken from reference TRBV7-6 and TRBJ2-6): GAGVSQSPRYKVTKRGQDVALRCDPISGHVSLYWYRQALGQGPEFLTYFNYEAQQDKSGLPNDRFSAERPEGSISTLTIQRTEQRDSAMYRCASSGPGQGSSGANVLTFGAGSRLTVL.

The V and J genes are TRBV9 and TRBJ2-7, with 7 bases lining up with TRBD2. The germline gives CDR1 SGDLS, CDR2 YYNGEE. The CDR3 contains 14 residues. With 2 bases clipped from V and 2 bases from J, the junction kept 4 bases outside the gene matches. The CDR3, as DNA: TGTGCCAGCAGCGTCACCGGACTAGCCTACGAGCAGTACTTC. It is translated as CASSVTGLAYEQYF.

The CDR3 region is CASSPLPRATTNNYGYTF. The CDR3 DNA reads as TGTGCCAGCTCACCACTTCCCAGGGCCACCACTAATAACTATGGCTACACCTTC. The rearrangement uses TRBV18 and TRBJ1-2, with D perhaps matching TRBD1 (5 bases). This CDR3 contains 18 residues. CDR1 KGHSH and CDR2 LQKENI come from the germline V gene. Trimming stripped 1 base from V and 1 base from J, with 19 bases between.

The rearrangement uses TRBV6-5 and TRBJ1-6; tentatively, D is TRBD1 (6 bases). This CDR3 spans 16 amino acids. The germline V gene has CDR1 MNHEY and CDR2 SVGAGI. The V end lost 0 bases, the J end lost 7 bases, and 13 bases lay between the germline ends. The CDR3, as DNA: TGTGCCAGCAGTTACTCGGGGGCGTCAGGAAATTCACCCCTCCACTTT. Translation gives CASSYSGASGNSPLHF.

This chain links TRBV9 with TRBJ1-4; a possible D gene is TRBD1 (6 bases). There are 15 residues in the CDR3. CDR1 SGDLS and CDR2 YYNGEE come from the germline V gene. The ends were cut back, 4 bases at V and 0 bases at J, with 10 bases in the middle. In DNA form, the CDR3 reads TGTGCCAGCAGCTCTCGGACAGCAACTAATGAAAAACTGTTTTTT. Protein product: CASSSRTATNEKLFF.

This clone was seen just once. CDR3 sequence reads: CASSRGAATSTDTQYF. The CDR3 DNA reads TGTGCCAGCTCTCGGGGGGCTGCTACTAGCACAGATACGCAGTATTTT. The rearrangement links TRBV18 to TRBJ2-3; D is perhaps TRBD2 (7 bases). This CDR3 spans 16 amino acids. Looked up from germline, CDR1 is KGHSH and CDR2 is LQKENI. The V and J ends lost 6 bases and 0 bases respectively, with 16 bases between them.